This T cell receptor beta chain was captured by sequencing in a study of blood T cell repertoires in COVID-19. CDR3 length: 16 residues. Profiling relied on immunoSEQ multiplex PCR, and the TCRdb table lists in-frame clones only, not all of them. The sample consists of around 200,000 clones, more than 65% of them appearing once. Sequencing was done on a sample of peripheral blood. The sequence derives from a human donor with acute or convalescent COVID-19. The donor label of this sample is uncertain. The rearrangement joins TRBV21-1 to TRBJ2-7; the D call TRBD2 from the table was never checked on the DNA. TRBV21-1 represents a pseudogene. The CDR3 DNA sequence: TGTGCCAGCAGCAAAGTCGGGGGGCTAGACTCCTACGAGCAGTACTTC. Its translation: CASSKVGGLDSYEQYF.